The present entry profiles one TCR beta chain with its context. This entry belongs to a study of T cells expressing NK-cell markers. Germline CDR1 DFQATT, CDR2 SNEGSKA (reference sequence). The CDR3 sequence is 15 residues long. Each CDR3 protein gets one entry in TCRdb, which reprocessed the 5' RACE reads and gives no DNA. The sample has around 550,000 distinct CDR3 sequences. Sequenced: blood T cells: a sorted CD56 or NKG2C T cell subset, CD4+ or CD8+ T cells, or bulk PBMC T cells (not recorded which). The chain links TRBV20-1 to TRBJ2-3. This clonotype originated in a man in his late teens or twenties in good health. The CDR3 protein is CSARDLPARTDTQYF.